This T cell receptor (beta chain) came from a study of shared clonotypes between healthy human individuals. Broader study findings: Several donors held approximately 4.6% of naive CD4 clonotypes in common.

As regards this clone: Its cognate antigen is unknown.

The germline V and J ends were trimmed by 6 bases and 0 bases, with 8 bases remaining between them. The CDR3 has 13 amino acids. In germline, CDR1 is MNHEY, CDR2 SVGAGI. Data came from immunoSEQ multiplex PCR; TCRdb stores just in-frame clones and leaves some out. The sample consists of some 1,400,000 clones, roughly 97% of them appearing once. The sample consisted of naive CD4+ T cells sorted from blood. Subset of the sample: CD45RA+ positively selected. The clonotype was recovered from a young man in good health. The chain joins TRBV6-5 to TRBJ1-1; no reliable D call. CDR3 bases: TGTGCCAGCAGAAGGCACCTGAACACTGAAGCTTTCTTT. Its protein product is CASRRHLNTEAFF.